This TCR beta chain comes out of a study of blood T cell repertoires in COVID-19. TCRdb's table, derived via immunoSEQ multiplex PCR, lists solely in-frame clones and lacks some. The sample shows 25,000 to 30,000 clones, roughly 94% of them seen only once. The germline CDR1 and CDR2 sequences are MNHEY and SVGAGI. This CDR3 is built from 13 residues. V shed 9 bases, J shed 5 bases, and the junction held 8 bases outside the gene matches. The chain combines TRBV6-5 with TRBJ2-5; 8 bases match TRBD1. Sequenced: peripheral blood. This receptor was identified in a middle-aged man with active COVID-19. In DNA, the CDR3 is TGTGCCAGTGAACCAGGGGGCTGGGAGACCCAGTACTTC. It is translated as CASEPGGWETQYF.